These 9 T cell receptor beta chains came from one sample sequenced in a study of T cell changes during pregnancy in multiple sclerosis. Profiled with immunoSEQ multiplex PCR; TCRdb holds only in-frame clones, not every one. This sample has about 59,000 clones, with about 93% found just once. Sequenced here: CD8+ T cells from peripheral blood mononuclear cells, sampled in the third trimester of pregnancy. These receptors were collected from a female donor with multiple sclerosis, enrolled in a pregnancy study.

This chain uses TRBV7-9 with TRBJ2-7; 8 nucleotides agree with TRBD2. CDR1 SEHNR and CDR2 FQNEAQ come from the germline V gene (reference sequence). CDR3 length: 16 residues. With V trimmed by 8 bases and J by 2 bases, 14 bases remained unmatched. The CDR3 spells CASRGSSSGRPYEQYF. DNA of the CDR3: TGTGCCAGCCGCGGGTCCTCCAGCGGGAGACCCTACGAGCAGTACTTC.

The V gene is TRBV12-5, the J gene TRBJ2-1, with 13 bases lining up with TRBD2. CDR1 and CDR2 (germline): LGHNT, FRNRAP. V lost 3 bases and J lost 2; bases outside the gene matches: 1. The CDR3 length is 16 residues. Here the CDR3 reads CASGLGLAGAYNEQFF. The CDR3 nucleotides are TGTGCTAGTGGTTTAGGACTAGCGGGGGCCTACAATGAGCAGTTCTTC.

The V and J genes are TRBV7-6 and TRBJ2-1, with D perhaps matching TRBD2 (6 bases). The V gene lost 4 bases and the J gene lost 4 bases, with 14 bases spanning the gap. The V gene's germline CDR1 is SGHVS and CDR2 FNYEAQ. The length of the CDR3 is 15 residues. In DNA form, the CDR3 reads TGTGCCAGCAGCTCCGGGACTGGATTTTACAATGAGCAGTTCTTC. It codes for CASSSGTGFYNEQFF.

For the CDR3, the DNA is TGTGCCAGCGGAGAACCGGGGGTCACAGATACGCAGTATTTT. Translation gives CASGEPGVTDTQYF. The chain couples TRBV6-4 to TRBJ2-3, with D possibly TRBD2 on 6 matching bases. Germline assignment: CDR1 MRHNA and CDR2 SNTAGT. There are 14 residues in the CDR3. The V end was cut by 8 bases, the J end by 2 bases, with 14 bases between.

This clone was recorded once. The V gene is TRBV7-9, the J gene TRBJ1-2; D call uncertain. V shed 1 base and J shed 2 bases, with 8 bases lying between them. This CDR3 has 14 residues. Germline CDR1 and CDR2: SEHNR and FQNEAQ (reference sequence). The CDR3 bases are TGTGCCAGCAGCTTAGTTGGAGTCAACTATGGCTACACCTTC. Translation: CASSLVGVNYGYTF.

The V gene is TRBV4-1, the J gene TRBJ2-3; 8 nucleotides match TRBD1. V lost 4 bases and J lost 6; bases outside the gene matches: 9. Germline CDR1 and CDR2: MGHRA and YSYEKL. This CDR3 contains 15 residues. CDR3: CASSLRTGSIDTQYF. The CDR3 nucleotides read TGCGCCAGCAGCCTTAGGACAGGGTCGATCGATACGCAGTATTTT.

The chain couples TRBV19 to TRBJ1-5; weak D call: TRBD1 (5 bases). Trimming took 7 bases from V and 1 from J, leaving 11 bases between them. The CDR3 totals 14 residues. Germline lookup yields CDR1 LNHDA and CDR2 SQIVND (reference sequence). This CDR3 reads CASINRGSNQPQHF. The CDR3 DNA is TGTGCCAGTATTAATCGGGGGAGCAATCAGCCCCAGCATTTT.

The chain has TRBV5-1 and TRBJ2-3, with a weak D call TRBD1 (6 bases). Germline lookup yields CDR1 SGHRS and CDR2 YFSETQ. Trimming removed 0 bases from V and 5 bases from J, with 13 bases in between. This CDR3 comprises 15 residues. The CDR3 nucleotides are TGCGCCAGCAGCTTGGTAGGACAGTTAGGAGATACGCAGTATTTT. Translated, it gives CASSLVGQLGDTQYF.

This clone was seen a single time. The chain combines TRBV13 with TRBJ2-7; no reliable D call. This CDR3 spans 11 amino acids. CDR1 and CDR2 (germline): PRHDT, FYEKMQ (reference sequence). The V and J ends lost 4 bases and 3 bases respectively, with 4 bases between them. CDR3 amino acids: CASSSSYEQYF. The CDR3 DNA reads TGTGCCAGCAGCTCCAGCTACGAGCAGTACTTC.